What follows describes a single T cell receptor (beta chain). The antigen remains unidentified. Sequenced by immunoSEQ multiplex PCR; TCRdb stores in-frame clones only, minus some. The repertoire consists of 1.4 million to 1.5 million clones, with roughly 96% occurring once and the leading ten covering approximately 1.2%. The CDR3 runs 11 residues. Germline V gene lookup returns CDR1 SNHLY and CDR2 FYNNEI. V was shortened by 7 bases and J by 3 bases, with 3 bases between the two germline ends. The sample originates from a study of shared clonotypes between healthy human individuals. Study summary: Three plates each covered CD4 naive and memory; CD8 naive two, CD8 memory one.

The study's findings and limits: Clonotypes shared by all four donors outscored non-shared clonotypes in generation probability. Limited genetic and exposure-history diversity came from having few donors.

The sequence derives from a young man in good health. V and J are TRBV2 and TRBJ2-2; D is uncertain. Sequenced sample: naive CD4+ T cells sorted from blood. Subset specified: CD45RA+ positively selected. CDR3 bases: TGTGCCAGCAAGTACACCGGGGAGCTGTTTTTT. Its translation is CASKYTGELFF. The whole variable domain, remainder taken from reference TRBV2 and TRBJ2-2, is EPEVTQTPSHQVTQMGQEVILRCVPISNHLYFYWYRQILGQKVEFLVSFYNNEISEKSEIFDDQFSVERPDGSNFTLKIRSTKLEDSAMYFCASKYTGELFFGEGSRLTVL.